This T cell receptor beta chain was identified in a study of cytomegalovirus exposure and HLA in healthy donors. Germline V gene sequence: CDR1 SGHRS, CDR2 YFSETQ. V trimming: 4 bases; J trimming: 5 bases; junction bases outside the gene matches: 14. This CDR3 comprises 17 residues. General study points: In a later analysis, a genetic analysis reported fewer productive-TCR N-insertions in an Asian-associated ancestry cluster than the cohort average. For most subjects, TCR beta sequences were reported to predict HLA-A and HLA-B alleles with accuracy. The study flagged around 150 TCR beta chains as cytomegalovirus-associated.

The primer mix had 60 Vbeta and 13 Jbeta primers. Data came from immunoSEQ multiplex PCR; TCRdb stores just in-frame clones and leaves some out. The table includes 200,000 to 250,000 clones, 60% to 80% detected once. A note on this clone: Its specificity is not known.

Sequencing was performed on PBMCs. The receptor's source is a woman between 25 and 40 years old in good health and CMV-seronegative. J is TRBJ2-7 and V is TRBV5-1, with TRBD2 matching over 11 bases. Here the CDR3 reads CASSGTSGQTDIHEQYF. The CDR3 nucleotides read TGCGCCAGCAGCGGGACTAGCGGTCAGACGGATATCCACGAGCAGTACTTC. Using reference TRBV5-1 and TRBJ2-7 for the parts outside the CDR3, the full variable domain is KAGVTQTPRYLIKTRGQQVTLSCSPISGHRSVSWYQQTPGQGLQFLFEYFSETQRNKGNFPGRFSGRQFSNSRSEMNVSTLELGDSALYLCASSGTSGQTDIHEQYFGPGTRLTVT.